This T cell receptor beta chain was recovered during a study of graft-versus-host responses after intestinal transplantation. Across the whole study: Recipients got multivisceral, liver-intestinal, or isolated intestinal transplants. Every recipient had anti-thymocyte globulin induction and two to three years of tacrolimus plus steroids. Study-level points and caveats: Early post-transplant falls in HvG clones accompanied the peak levels of circulating GvH clones. Individuals carrying graft-donor T cell macrochimerism showed high graft-versus-host to host-versus-graft clonal ratios in allografts.

Sequenced by immunoSEQ multiplex PCR; TCRdb stores in-frame clones only, minus some. The table records about 57,000 clones, over 85% of them present only once. V gave up 3 bases and J gave up 0 bases, with 6 bases separating them. This CDR3 has 15 residues. Germline CDR1 and CDR2: MDHEN and SYDVKM. Regarding this clone: The antigen is undetermined.

The source is a human patient who received an intestinal transplant, so some T cells may come from the graft donor. The sequenced sample was PBMCs, obtained 26 days after transplant. The chain uses TRBV28 and TRBJ1-6; no firm D call. The CDR3 is CASSFPVSYNSPLHF. Here the CDR3 DNA reads TGTGCCAGCAGTTTTCCAGTCTCCTATAATTCACCCCTCCACTTT.